This T cell receptor beta chain was obtained from a study of T cell changes during pregnancy in multiple sclerosis. This CDR3 is built from 16 residues. In germline, CDR1 is SGDLS, CDR2 YYNGEE. Trimming cost V 0 bases and J 6 bases, with 18 bases left between them. Sequencing was performed with immunoSEQ multiplex PCR; in TCRdb, only in-frame clones are kept and a portion is missing. The sample shows some 87,000 clones, roughly 95% of them seen only once. Sequencing used peripheral blood, obtained in the second trimester of pregnancy. The rearrangement links TRBV9 to TRBJ1-2; a possible D gene is TRBD1 (6 bases). The source is a female donor with multiple sclerosis, enrolled in a pregnancy study. In DNA, the CDR3 is TGTGCCAGCAGCGTAGGGGGGGGAGTACAGGGCCATGGCTACACCTTC. The encoded protein is CASSVGGGVQGHGYTF.